This T cell receptor beta chain stems from a study of blood T cell repertoires in COVID-19. Study overall: The United States, Italy and Spain were the sources of the acute and convalescent COVID-19 samples.

Per germline, CDR1 SGHAT and CDR2 FQNNGV. This CDR3 spans 11 amino acids. Trimming removed 5 bases at V and 4 bases at J, with 5 bases between. Under the authors' procedure: Amplified reference gene primers provided the basis for estimating nucleated cell counts. The table came from immunoSEQ multiplex PCR; TCRdb's copy has only in-frame clones and leaves some out. That table is the source of V, J and clone size, and D and trimming were worked out from the DNA. The sample lists 350,000 to 450,000 clones, around 85% occurring once. The sample was peripheral blood. The source is a woman in her late teens or twenties with acute or convalescent COVID-19. The chain combines TRBV11-2 with TRBJ1-2, with unresolved D. The CDR3 spells CASSPLYGYTF. The DNA of the CDR3 is TGTGCCAGCAGCCCTCTCTATGGCTACACCTTC.